Below, 11 T cell receptor beta chains from the same sample are listed, as sequenced in a study of shared clonotypes between healthy human individuals. Selected positively for CCR7 and CD45RO-negative, naive CD8 cells excluded terminally differentiated effector memory CD45RA+ cells. The table came from immunoSEQ multiplex PCR; TCRdb's copy has only in-frame clones and leaves some out. In the table there are about 2 million clones, about 95% of which are singletons. Sequencing used naive CD8+ T cells sorted from blood. The receptors originated from a man between 18 and 35 years old in good health.

J is TRBJ1-2 and V is TRBV6-6; perhaps TRBD1 as D (5 bases). Between the trimmed V and J ends, which lost 5 bases and 8 bases, there was a span of 21 bases. Germline values: CDR1 MNHNY, CDR2 SVGAGI (reference sequence). The CDR3 length is 15 residues. CDR3 DNA sequence: TGTGCCAGCAGTCCCACCAGGGACCCGGCTTACGGCTACACCTTC. The encoded protein is CASSPTRDPAYGYTF.

J is TRBJ1-2 and V is TRBV6-5, with TRBD1 as a possible D gene (5 bases). V lost 6 bases and J lost 8, with 13 bases in between. The CDR3 consists of 12 residues. Per the germline V gene, CDR1 is MNHEY and CDR2 is SVGAGI. CDR3 sequence (DNA): TGTGCCAGCAGCCCCTCTACAGGAGGCTACACCTTC. Protein: CASSPSTGGYTF.

The chain joins TRBV4-1 to TRBJ2-7; D gene uncertain. In germline, CDR1 is MGHRA, CDR2 YSYEKL. Trimming cost V 4 bases and J 5 bases, with 12 bases left between them. CDR3 length: 13 residues. CDR3 protein: CASSLQRFDEQYF. In nucleotides, the CDR3 is TGCGCCAGCAGCCTACAACGCTTCGACGAGCAGTACTTC.

Points on this clone: Other nucleotide sequences in the sample specify the same CDR3. The chain joins TRBV7-6 to TRBJ2-7; D unresolved. CDR1 SGHVS and CDR2 FNYEAQ come from the germline V gene. V gave up 1 base and J gave up 5 bases, with 6 bases separating them. The CDR3 covers 12 residues. The DNA of the CDR3 is TGTGCCAGCAGCTTAGAAGGGAACGAGCAGTACTTC. It codes for CASSLEGNEQYF.

The V call is TRBV6-1, the J call TRBJ1-2; 11 bases align to TRBD1. V was clipped by 2 bases and J by 5 bases; unmatched bases: 10. The length of the CDR3 is 17 residues. Germline V lookup: CDR1 MNHNS, CDR2 SASEGT. In nucleotides, the CDR3 is TGTGCCAGCAGTGAAACATGGGACAGGGGGAGAGGTTATGGCTACACCTTC. The encoded protein is CASSETWDRGRGYGYTF.

The chain is built from TRBV5-1 and TRBJ2-2, with TRBD1 matching over 7 bases. The CDR3 runs to 17 residues. V was clipped by 4 bases and J by 4 bases; unmatched bases: 13. Germline V gene data show CDR1 as SGHRS and CDR2 as YFSETQ. CDR3 coding DNA: TGCGCCAGCAGCCCCCCCCGGGCAGGGGGTGCCACCGGGGAGCTGTTTTTT. Translation: CASSPPRAGGATGELFF.

The chain couples TRBV6-1 to TRBJ1-1, with TRBD1 matching 9 bases. V was pared by 2 bases and J by 0 bases, with 7 bases of the junction left unmatched. Germline V gives CDR1 MNHNS, CDR2 SASEGT. This CDR3 spans 17 amino acids. The CDR3 loop is CASSELTGGIMNTEAFF. The CDR3, as DNA: TGTGCCAGCAGTGAACTGACAGGGGGTATAATGAACACTGAAGCTTTCTTT.

J is TRBJ2-1 and V is TRBV11-3; 10 bases are a match to TRBD1. Germline trimming cut 5 bases from V and 8 bases from J; bases unmatched to any gene: 15. CDR1 is SGHNT, CDR2 YENEEA, per germline. The CDR3 runs to 17 residues. The CDR3 reads CASSPRFGTGESDEQFF. Written as DNA, the CDR3 is TGTGCCAGCAGCCCCAGGTTTGGGACAGGGGAGAGCGATGAGCAGTTCTTC. Full variable domain (rest looked up from reference TRBV11-3 and TRBJ2-1): EAGVVQSPRYKIIEKKQPVAFWCNPISGHNTLYWYLQNLGQGPELLIRYENEEAVDDSQLPKDRFSAERLKGVDSTLKIQPAELGDSAVYLCASSPRFGTGESDEQFFGPGTRLTVL.

Of note for this clone: The sample contains more than one DNA sequence encoding this CDR3. The chain uses TRBV5-6 and TRBJ2-5; 11 bases are shared with TRBD2. Per germline, CDR1 SGHDT and CDR2 YYEEEE. Trimming cost V 0 bases and J 4 bases; bases outside gene matches: 5. CDR3 length: 16 residues. The CDR3: CASSLELAGGGETQYF. Written as DNA, the CDR3 is TGTGCCAGCAGCTTGGAGCTAGCGGGGGGAGGAGAGACCCAGTACTTC.

The chain employs TRBV6-6 and TRBJ2-3, with D hard to call. Germline V lookup: CDR1 MNHNY, CDR2 SVGAGI (reference sequence). The CDR3 sequence is 15 residues long. Deletions cut 0 bases from V and 3 bases from J, with 10 bases between. The CDR3: CASSYSRFGTDTQYF. In DNA form, the CDR3 reads TGTGCCAGCAGTTACTCGCGGTTTGGGACAGATACGCAGTATTTT.

The V call is TRBV5-4, the J call TRBJ2-7; 9 nucleotides line up with TRBD1. The junction had 2 bases not matched to a gene; V was cut back by 2 bases and J by 2 bases. The germline gives CDR1 SGHNT, CDR2 YYREEE (reference sequence). The CDR3 runs to 14 residues. CDR3 loop: CASSFGDRAYEQYF. As DNA, the CDR3 is TGTGCCAGCAGCTTTGGGGACAGGGCCTACGAGCAGTACTTC.